This TCR beta chain is drawn from a study of glioma-infiltrating T cells. Study-wide results and caveats: Only very few CDR3 sequences appeared in both tissue and blood. Gliomas, especially low-grade, showed above-expected tissue-blood divergence; non-neoplastic patients showed below.

This CDR3 has 16 residues. Germline loops: CDR1 MGHDK, CDR2 SYGVNS. The iRepertoire nested amplicon-rescue multiplex PCR amplified TCR alpha and beta CDR3s from RNA. Input was roughly 100-450 ng of tissue mRNA or PBMC total RNA. MiXCR was run by TCRdb on the multiplex PCR reads, yielding one entry per CDR3 protein. The sample lists more than 95,000 distinct CDR3 sequences; around 30% were seen once. On this clonotype: The antigen remains undetermined. The junction departs from the called germline gene at one end, perhaps through a read error.

This rearrangement joins TRBV25-1 to TRBJ2-1, with TRBD2 identical over 9 bases. Sequencing was done on a sample of glioma tissue, nonneoplastic brain tissue, or PBMCs (not recorded which). This receptor was identified in a human donor with low-grade glioma or glioblastoma, undergoing nonglioma brain surgery, or in good health (not recorded which). Here the CDR3 reads CASSDPLAGRDNGQFF. The CDR3 DNA reads as TGTGCCAGCAGTGACCCCCTAGCGGGAAGAGATAATGGGCAGTTCTTC.